This is a list of T cell receptor beta chains from one sample in a study of cytomegalovirus exposure and HLA in healthy donors. Here immunoSEQ multiplex PCR was the method, and the copy in TCRdb shows in-frame clones only, minus some. The sample has 150,000 to 200,000 clones, 84% seen once; the top ten hold around 9.6%. The specimen sequenced was PBMCs. The receptors here all came from a man aged 30 to 45 in good health and CMV-seropositive. The CDR3 runs from the conserved cysteine through the conserved F or W. The order of the fields is V gene, clone size, CDR3 length, J gene, D gene, CDR3 protein, CDR3 DNA. A D gene is named only where the DNA matches it firmly. Clone size is not always given. Where it is, it says once, few, many or a class for expanded clones.

>TRBV10-3|NA|11|TRBJ1-3|NA
CASMAGNTIYF
TGTGCCTCAATGGCCGGAAACACCATATATTTT
>TRBV30|NA|14|TRBJ1-5|TRBD1
CAWSGTGGGQPQHF
TGTGCCTGGAGTGGGACAGGGGGCGGTCAGCCCCAGCATTTT
>TRBV7-9|NA|15|TRBJ1-1|NA
CASSLDRWGLTEAFF
TGTGCCAGCAGCTTAGATAGGTGGGGCCTTACTGAAGCTTTCTTT
>TRBV7-9|NA|16|TRBJ2-1|TRBD2
CASSLRVAGAAHEQFF
TGTGCCAGCAGCTTAAGGGTCGCGGGAGCAGCCCATGAGCAGTTCTTC
>TRBV18|NA|14|TRBJ1-3|NA
CASSPTRVERFSYF
TGTGCCAGCTCACCAACACGAGTGGAGAGGTTCTCATATTTT
>TRBV7-9|NA|12|TRBJ2-5|NA
CASSFTLEAQYF
TGTGCCAGCAGCTTCACCTTGGAGGCCCAGTACTTC
>TRBV2|NA|13|TRBJ1-5|TRBD1
CARGTDRNQPQHF
TGTGCCAGGGGGACAGATAGGAATCAGCCCCAGCATTTT
>TRBV9|once|15|TRBJ2-7|NA
CASSVGLREFNEQYF
TGTGCCAGCAGCGTAGGCTTGAGGGAGTTTAACGAGCAGTACTTC
>TRBV30|NA|11|TRBJ1-2|NA
CAWSTGVGYTF
TGTGCCTGGAGTACGGGGGTTGGCTACACCTTC
>TRBV30|NA|13|TRBJ2-5|NA
CAWSVWGRETQYF
TGTGCCTGGAGTGTATGGGGCCGAGAGACCCAGTACTTC
>TRBV19|NA|11|TRBJ1-1|NA
CASSTPVEAFF
TGTGCCAGTAGTACCCCTGTTGAAGCTTTCTTT
>TRBV5-1|NA|13|TRBJ1-1|NA
CASSPAPETEAFF
TGCGCCAGCAGCCCAGCTCCGGAGACTGAAGCTTTCTTT
>TRBV30|NA|14|TRBJ2-1|NA
CAWSAGQNYNEQFF
TGTGCCTGGAGTGCAGGACAGAACTACAATGAGCAGTTCTTC
>TRBV27|many|16|TRBJ1-4|NA
CASSLWGQATNEKLFF
TGTGCCAGCAGTTTATGGGGGCAGGCAACTAATGAAAAACTGTTTTTT
>TRBV5-6|NA|15|TRBJ2-2|NA
CASSFGTSNTGELFF
TGTGCCAGCAGCTTTGGGACTTCGAACACCGGGGAGCTGTTTTTT
>TRBV7-2|once|15|TRBJ1-2|TRBD1
CASSLVDRGDYGYTF
TGTGCCAGCAGCTTAGTAGACAGGGGGGACTATGGCTACACCTTC
>TRBV15|NA|15|TRBJ2-5|TRBD1
CATSRDSGGSGTQYF
TGTGCCACCAGCAGAGATTCAGGGGGCAGCGGGACCCAGTACTTC
>TRBV27|once|14|TRBJ1-1|NA
CASSFGGEKIEAFF
TGTGCCAGCAGTTTTGGAGGGGAGAAGATAGAAGCTTTCTTT
>TRBV10-3|NA|13|TRBJ1-5|TRBD1
CAMSAGTDQPQHF
TGTGCCATGTCCGCCGGGACAGATCAGCCCCAGCATTTT
>TRBV29-1|NA|17|TRBJ2-2|NA
CSAMGGPPKTNTGELFF
TGCAGCGCTATGGGGGGGCCCCCGAAAACGAACACCGGGGAGCTGTTTTTT
>TRBV13|NA|15|TRBJ1-2|TRBD1
CASSLGPTGIDGYTF
TGTGCCAGCAGCTTAGGCCCGACAGGGATCGATGGCTACACCTTC
>TRBV28|NA|14|TRBJ2-3|NA
CASVQVMWPDTQYF
TGTGCCAGCGTCCAGGTGATGTGGCCAGATACGCAGTATTTT
>TRBV27|NA|13|TRBJ2-1|TRBD2
CATLGEGRNEQFF
TGTGCCACCCTGGGGGAGGGCCGGAATGAGCAGTTCTTC
>TRBV9|once|14|TRBJ2-3|TRBD2
CASCTGGATDTQYF
TGTGCCAGCTGTACGGGAGGGGCGACAGATACGCAGTATTTT
>TRBV9|NA|16|TRBJ2-3|NA
CASSVGGGGPTDTQYF
TGTGCCAGCAGCGTAGGTGGCGGGGGCCCCACAGATACGCAGTATTTT
>TRBV4-3|NA|14|TRBJ1-1|NA
CASSQERGGTEAFF
TGCGCCAGCAGCCAAGAACGGGGGGGCACTGAAGCTTTCTTT
>TRBV6-1|NA|15|TRBJ2-7|TRBD1
CASSGWQGASYEQYF
TGTGCCAGCAGTGGTTGGCAGGGGGCTTCCTACGAGCAGTACTTC
>TRBV28|NA|13|TRBJ2-3|TRBD2
CASSVRLAGTQYF
TGTGCCAGCAGTGTCAGACTAGCGGGTACGCAGTATTTT
>TRBV25-1|NA|11|TRBJ1-1|NA
CAYLVQPEAFF
TGTGCATATCTAGTTCAGCCTGAAGCTTTCTTT
>TRBV6-5|NA|14|TRBJ2-7|NA
CASESGGARYEQYF
TGTGCCAGCGAGTCTGGGGGGGCGAGGTACGAGCAGTACTTC
>TRBV6-6|NA|14|TRBJ2-1|NA
CASSPPSSYNEQFF
TGTGCCAGCAGTCCCCCCAGCTCCTACAATGAGCAGTTCTTC
>TRBV19|few|14|TRBJ2-1|TRBD2
CASSIGSGFNEQFF
TGTGCCAGTAGTATAGGTAGCGGGTTTAATGAGCAGTTCTTC
>TRBV13|NA|16|TRBJ2-3|NA
CASSLRTVASTDTQYF
TGTGCCAGCAGCCTCCGCACTGTAGCTAGCACAGATACGCAGTATTTT
>TRBV4-2|NA|16|TRBJ2-1|TRBD1
CASSQAAGQDYNEQFF
TGTGCCAGCAGCCAAGCCGCGGGACAGGACTACAATGAGCAGTTCTTC
>TRBV19|NA|15|TRBJ2-5|TRBD1
CASSIRDSLRETQYF
TGTGCCAGTAGTATTAGGGACAGCCTAAGGGAGACCCAGTACTTC
>TRBV5-1|once|12|TRBJ2-3|NA
CASSQGADTQYF
TGCGCCAGCAGCCAGGGCGCAGATACGCAGTATTTT
>TRBV28|NA|15|TRBJ2-5|NA
CASSLPSGGLETQYF
TGTGCCAGCAGTTTACCCTCGGGGGGCCTAGAGACCCAGTACTTC
>TRBV6-5|few|13|TRBJ1-2|NA
CASTLVLGLGYTF
TGTGCCAGCACCCTAGTGTTGGGGCTTGGCTACACCTTC
>TRBV5-1|NA|14|TRBJ2-7|TRBD1
CASSFKDRGGEQYF
TGCGCCAGCAGCTTCAAGGACAGGGGGGGAGAGCAGTACTTC
>TRBV28|NA|12|TRBJ1-2|NA
CASSFGGYGYTF
TGTGCCAGCAGTTTCGGGGGTTATGGCTACACCTTC
>TRBV6-1|NA|12|TRBJ1-2|NA
CASSPVNYGYTF
TGTGCCAGCAGTCCAGTAAACTATGGCTACACCTTC
>TRBV19|NA|14|TRBJ1-2|TRBD1
CASSRDRADYGYTF
TGTGCCAGTAGTAGGGACAGAGCAGACTATGGCTACACCTTC
>TRBV7-6|NA|16|TRBJ2-5|TRBD2
CASSPLQREGLETQYF
TGTGCCAGTTCTCCTCTTCAGCGGGAGGGATTGGAGACCCAGTACTTC